Each of the 8 T cell receptor beta chains below was sequenced from the same sample in a study of vaccination and CD4 T cells after COVID-19. Their antigens remain unidentified. Treatment specified: approximately 10-day PBMC culture with coronavirus spike peptide pools or control peptides (ViraFEST assay). With the Oncomine TCR Beta short-read assay, DNA from cultured CD4+ T cells was sequenced. Each CDR3 protein is one row after TCRdb ran MiXCR on the PCR reads. Here the sample spans under 15,000 distinct CDR3 sequences, around half being singletons. The material was cultured CD4+ T cells from blood, obtained after SARS-CoV-2 vaccination. The source of these receptors is a human donor with COVID-19.

The chain has TRBV20-1 and TRBJ2-3; TRBD2 matches 13 bases. With 6 bases clipped from V and 8 bases from J, the junction kept 8 bases outside the gene matches. The CDR3 extends over 14 amino acids. The V gene's germline CDR1 is DFQATT and CDR2 SNEGSKA (reference sequence). The CDR3 sequence: CSAPTSGGFSTQYF. CDR3 in DNA: TGCAGTGCGCCGACTAGCGGGGGGTTCAGTACGCAGTATTTT.

This clonotype appeared a few times. This sequence joins TRBV15 and TRBJ2-5; TRBD2 aligns across 9 bases. V lost 10 bases to trimming and J lost 5 bases; unmatched junction nucleotides: 11. The CDR3 totals 14 residues. Germline loops: CDR1 LNHNV, CDR2 YYDKDF (reference sequence). The CDR3 protein is CAIAGGLAPETQYF. The CDR3 bases are TGTGCCATCGCGGGGGGGCTAGCTCCCGAGACCCAGTACTTC.

This clonotype was counted a few times. This chain's CDR3 is CASSRTSGGETQYF. CDR3 coding DNA: TGTGCCAGCAGCCGGACTAGCGGGGGAGAGACCCAGTACTTC. The chain recombines TRBV7-2 with TRBJ2-5; the match to TRBD2 covers 13 bases. V lost 5 bases, J lost 4 bases, and 1 base stayed unmatched. This CDR3 is built from 14 residues. CDR1 SGHTA and CDR2 FQGNSA come from the germline V gene.

The rearrangement links TRBV7-8 to TRBJ1-2; D may be TRBD1 (5 bases). This CDR3 has 12 residues. The germline gives CDR1 SGHVS, CDR2 FQNEAQ. V was cut by 1 base and J by 6 bases, with 6 bases left in between. CDR3 DNA sequence: TGTGCCAGCAGCTTAGAGGGACATGGCTACACCTTC. Encoded protein: CASSLEGHGYTF. The full variable domain, rest sourced from reference TRBV7-8 and TRBJ1-2, is GAGVSQSPRYKVAKRGQDVALRCDPISGHVSLFWYQQALGQGPEFLTYFQNEAQLDKSGLPSDRFFAERPEGSVSTLKIQRTQQEDSAVYLCASSLEGHGYTFGSGTRLTVV.

This clonotype was detected only a few times. Its ends do not fully match the called genes, so a read error is possible. The chain employs TRBV20-1 and TRBJ1-1, with D unclear. Germline V gene data show CDR1 as DFQATT and CDR2 as SNEGSKA (reference sequence). The length of the CDR3 is 9 residues. The CDR3 nucleotides read TGCAGTGCTTACCCTGAGGCTTTCTTT. It translates to CSAYPEAFF.

The chain uses TRBV27 and TRBJ2-7; the match to TRBD2 covers 13 bases. Trimming cost V 5 bases and J 4 bases; bases outside gene matches: 14. The CDR3 is 18 residues long. Germline assignment: CDR1 MNHEY and CDR2 SMNVEV (reference sequence). The CDR3 protein is CASSRRTSGGRGRYEQYF. CDR3 nucleotides: TGTGCCAGCAGTCGACGGACTAGCGGGGGCCGGGGTCGTTACGAGCAGTACTTC.

The CDR3 sequence is CASSLGPAGDTDTQYF. In DNA, the CDR3 is TGTGCCAGCAGCTTAGGACCGGCGGGGGACACAGATACGCAGTATTTT. This sequence joins TRBV11-3 and TRBJ2-3, with 7 bases aligning to TRBD2. Germline V gene lookup returns CDR1 SGHNT and CDR2 YENEEA. Trimming took 1 base from V and 2 from J; bases not matched to a gene: 6. The CDR3 consists of 16 residues.

This chain links TRBV20-1 with TRBJ1-6, with 7 bases identical to TRBD1. The V gene's germline CDR1 is DFQATT and CDR2 SNEGSKA (reference sequence). The J segment lost 5 bases and the V segment lost 5 bases, leaving 9 bases of the junction unmatched. This CDR3 has 15 residues. The CDR3 protein is CSAPTRDSHNSPLHF. Here the CDR3 DNA reads TGCAGTGCTCCGACCCGGGACAGCCATAATTCACCCCTCCACTTT.